This TCR beta chain came from a study of control samples from healthy donors and cancer patients (dated by TCRdb to 2018 to 2020). Trimming removed 2 bases from V and 3 bases from J; the gene matches leave 3 bases unexplained. From the germline V gene (reference sequence), CDR1 is SGHNT and CDR2 is YYREEE. The CDR3 numbers 15 residues from cysteine through phenylalanine. Here the CDR3 DNA is all that survives: 45 bases in frame from base 1. About this clone: The antigen it binds to is not known. No base-level quality is on record; no much larger clone is a single base apart.

Library construction relied on the immunoSEQ multiplex PCR assay. TCRdb holds this immuneACCESS table with in-frame rearrangements only. Some clones are missing; in checked studies, unresolved V genes explain under half, and the rest has no known cause. In all, the sample holds 100,000 to 120,000 clones, and over 75% of those were seen once. Less than 4% of the sample rests with the top ten. The rearranged segments are TRBV5-4 and TRBJ2-2; 8 bases in the junction line up with TRBD2. What was sequenced was PBMCs. This sequence was found in a woman aged 60-75 years with lung cancer. The CDR3 here reads CASSFRAGDTGELFF. At the DNA level, the sequence is TGTGCCAGCAGCTTTCGAGCGGGAGACACCGGGGAGCTGTTTTTT.